A selection of T cell receptor beta chains follows, all from one sample in a study of shared clonotypes between healthy human individuals. Sequencing was performed with immunoSEQ multiplex PCR; in TCRdb, only in-frame clones are kept and a portion is missing. The sample shows over a million clones, around 74% of them seen only once. Material: memory CD4+ T cells sorted from blood. These receptors were taken from a man younger than 35 in good health. The CDR3 runs from the conserved cysteine through the conserved F or W. D genes are given only for firm matches. The size field is filled for only some rows; it gives once, few, many or a size class.

j_call clone_size v_call d_call cdr3_aa cdr3_nt
TRBJ1-6 once TRBV4-2 NA CASSQEPGGDSPLHF TGTGCCAGCAGCCAAGAGCCCGGGGGGGATTCACCCCTCCACTTT
TRBJ2-3 NA TRBV6-1 TRBD1 CASSARDRGATDTQYF TGTGCCAGCAGTGCACGGGACAGGGGGGCCACAGATACGCAGTATTTT
TRBJ1-3 NA TRBV18 TRBD1 CASSATGRGSGNTIYF TGTGCCAGCTCAGCGACAGGGAGGGGTTCTGGAAACACCATATATTTT
TRBJ1-5 NA TRBV5-1 NA CASSLSGRGDQPQHF TGCGCCAGCAGCTTGTCCGGGAGAGGGGATCAGCCCCAGCATTTT
TRBJ2-7 NA TRBV6-5 NA CASSGLAGATYEQYF TGTGCCAGCAGTGGCTTGGCGGGGGCAACCTACGAGCAGTACTTC
TRBJ2-3 NA TRBV5-1 NA CASTWSRGSSTDTQYF TGCGCCAGCACCTGGTCTAGGGGGTCTAGCACAGATACGCAGTATTTT
TRBJ1-6 NA TRBV5-1 NA CASRRDSSSSYNSPLHF TGCGCCAGCAGGCGGGACTCTTCGAGCTCCTATAATTCACCCCTCCACTTT
TRBJ2-3 NA TRBV2 NA CASSEAELTDTQYF TGTGCCAGCAGTGAGGCGGAACTCACAGATACGCAGTATTTT
TRBJ1-1 NA TRBV7-9 NA CASSTGGRGGPMNTEAFF TGTGCCAGCAGCACGGGAGGCAGGGGAGGCCCCATGAACACTGAAGCTTTCTTT
TRBJ2-1 NA TRBV5-1 TRBD2 CASSLGAGGPNEQFF TGCGCCAGCAGCTTGGGCGCGGGGGGGCCCAATGAGCAGTTCTTC
TRBJ2-2 NA TRBV30 NA CAWDRKTNTGELFF TGTGCCTGGGACCGAAAAACGAACACCGGGGAGCTGTTTTTT
TRBJ2-1 once TRBV4-1 NA CASSLVGASYNEQFF TGCGCCAGCAGCCTCGTGGGGGCGAGTTACAATGAGCAGTTCTTC
TRBJ2-1 once TRBV27 NA CASSSGTVVNEQFF TGTGCCAGCAGTTCCGGGACGGTGGTGAATGAGCAGTTCTTC
TRBJ2-7 NA TRBV6-1 NA CASSLYYEQYF TGTGCCAGCAGCCTCTACTACGAGCAGTACTTC
TRBJ2-2 NA TRBV5-5 TRBD1 CASGQGANTGELFF TGTGCCAGCGGACAGGGGGCCAACACCGGGGAGCTGTTTTTT
TRBJ2-3 NA TRBV9 NA CASSVGPGSTDTQYF TGTGCCAGCAGCGTAGGTCCCGGGAGCACAGATACGCAGTATTTT
TRBJ2-1 NA TRBV4-3 TRBD2 CASSQAPSGINEQFF TGCGCCAGCAGCCAAGCTCCTAGCGGGATAAATGAGCAGTTCTTC
TRBJ2-5 NA TRBV19 TRBD1 CASRDRGEGTQYF TGTGCCAGTAGGGACAGGGGGGAAGGGACCCAGTACTTC
TRBJ2-1 few TRBV7-8 NA CASSLRGQGGQFF TGTGCCAGCAGCCTCCGGGGCCAAGGGGGGCAGTTCTTC
TRBJ1-2 NA TRBV6-5 NA CASRGTLEGYTF TGTGCCAGCAGGGGGACGTTGGAAGGCTACACCTTC
TRBJ2-1 NA TRBV28 NA CASSFRGANEQFF TGTGCCAGCAGTTTTCGGGGGGCCAATGAGCAGTTCTTC
TRBJ1-3 NA TRBV18 NA CASSPPARNTIYF TGTGCCAGCTCACCACCCGCGAGAAACACCATATATTTT
TRBJ2-3 NA TRBV5-1 TRBD2 CASSHSRGEGTDTQYF TGCGCCAGCAGCCATTCGCGGGGGGAAGGTACAGATACGCAGTATTTT
TRBJ1-2 NA TRBV7-2 NA CASSLWGALNGYTF TGTGCCAGCAGCTTATGGGGGGCGCTTAATGGCTACACCTTC
TRBJ2-7 NA TRBV6-9 TRBD2 CASSSPLAGVSYEQYF TGTGCCAGCAGTTCCCCGCTAGCGGGAGTTTCCTACGAGCAGTACTTC
TRBJ1-4 few TRBV30 NA CAWAGGSGDGEKLFF TGTGCCTGGGCCGGGGGGAGCGGAGATGGTGAAAAACTGTTTTTT
TRBJ1-6 few TRBV19 NA CASSNSWDSPLHF TGTGCCAGTAGTAACAGTTGGGATTCACCCCTCCACTTT
TRBJ2-3 NA TRBV10-2 TRBD2 CASKGGARGTDTQYF TGCGCCAGCAAGGGAGGGGCGCGAGGCACAGATACGCAGTATTTT
TRBJ1-5 once TRBV30 TRBD1 CAWTRGGAATNQPQHF TGTGCCTGGACCAGGGGGGGGGCAGCGACCAATCAGCCCCAGCATTTT
TRBJ2-7 once TRBV5-1 TRBD2 CASSLRWTSGSLTYEQYF TGCGCCAGCAGCTTGAGATGGACTAGCGGGAGTCTCACCTACGAGCAGTACTTC
TRBJ2-7 NA TRBV5-1 TRBD2 CASSLTGTSGKYEQYF TGCGCCAGCAGCCTGACCGGGACTAGCGGAAAATACGAGCAGTACTTC
TRBJ1-2 NA TRBV28 NA CASGGPYGYTF TGTGCCTCGGGGGGCCCCTATGGCTACACCTTC
TRBJ2-7 NA TRBV2 TRBD1 CASSEEGTGHYEQYF TGTGCCAGCAGTGAAGAGGGGACAGGGCATTACGAGCAGTACTTC
TRBJ1-2 NA TRBV6-5 TRBD1 CASSYSYQGAGGYTF TGTGCCAGCAGTTACTCTTACCAGGGGGCCGGTGGCTACACCTTC
TRBJ2-3 NA TRBV18 NA CASSPPIDVDTQYF TGTGCCAGCTCACCACCTATAGACGTGGATACGCAGTATTTT
TRBJ2-1 NA TRBV9 NA CASSVEIYDNEQFF TGTGCCAGCAGCGTAGAGATTTACGACAATGAGCAGTTCTTC
TRBJ2-7 NA TRBV15 NA CATSRDRNSYEQYF TGTGCCACCAGCAGAGATCGGAATTCCTACGAGCAGTACTTC
TRBJ2-3 NA TRBV7-2 TRBD2 CASSLSTSGRGGTDTQYF TGTGCCAGCAGCTTATCGACTAGCGGGAGGGGAGGGACAGATACGCAGTATTTT
TRBJ2-3 NA TRBV9 TRBD2 CASSVSRGGQDTQYF TGTGCCAGCAGCGTTTCGCGGGGGGGCCAAGATACGCAGTATTTT
TRBJ1-4 once TRBV6-1 NA CASSDRRTDNEKLFF TGTGCCAGCAGTGACCGGAGGACAGATAATGAAAAACTGTTTTTT
TRBJ2-7 NA TRBV6-5 TRBD1 CASSYEAGTGPYEQYF TGTGCCAGCAGTTATGAGGCCGGGACAGGGCCCTACGAGCAGTACTTC
TRBJ2-7 NA TRBV10-3 NA CAIRTTYEQYF TGTGCCATCAGGACGACCTACGAGCAGTACTTC
TRBJ2-2 NA TRBV30 NA CAWRGLGNTGELFF TGTGCCTGGAGAGGTTTGGGAAACACCGGGGAGCTGTTTTTT
TRBJ2-7 NA TRBV28 NA CASCRQALFSYEQYF TGTGCCAGCTGTAGGCAGGCGCTTTTCTCCTACGAGCAGTACTTC
TRBJ2-6 NA TRBV4-2 NA CASSKGGVIRSGANVLTF TGTGCCAGCAGCAAAGGAGGGGTGATTCGCTCTGGGGCCAACGTCCTGACTTTC
TRBJ2-7 NA TRBV6-1 TRBD2 CASGTSGAFWEQYF TGTGCCAGCGGGACTAGCGGAGCCTTTTGGGAGCAGTACTTC